These 12 T cell receptor beta chains share one sample of origin, sequenced in a study of human T cells and chemical hapten exposure. In TCRdb, the RACE reads were re-called with MiXCR into one record per CDR3 protein. The data hold about 380,000 distinct CDR3 sequences, with around 4.8% observed a single time. Described time point: patch test 1, 2 weeks after DPC sensitization. The treatment is: therapeutic diphenylcyclopropenone sensitization with weekly scalp DPC. The source material was whole blood, sampled in connection with sensitization to the hapten diphenylcyclopropenone (DPC). All receptors derive from a woman in her forties or fifties with alopecia areata. Some clones in this sample may be carry-over from other donors' samples.

This chain links TRBV9 with TRBJ2-7; D may be TRBD2 (6 bases). V lost 0 bases to trimming and J lost 0 bases, with 7 bases between them. Germline CDR1 and CDR2: SGDLS and YYNGEE. The length of the CDR3 is 14 residues. In nucleotides, the CDR3 is TGTGCCAGCAGCGTAGGGGAGGCCTCCTACGAGCAGTACTTC. It translates to CASSVGEASYEQYF.

In its sample, this clonotype was seen many times. The chain combines TRBV16 with TRBJ2-1, with 9 bases aligning to TRBD2. Germline V lookup: CDR1 KGHSY, CDR2 FQNENV. V lost 4 bases, J lost 6 bases, and 4 bases stayed unmatched. CDR3 size: 14 residues. CDR3 DNA sequence: TGTGCCAGCAGCCGATTGCGGGAGGGCAATGAGCAGTTCTTC. Translation gives CASSRLREGNEQFF.

This clonotype was recorded at least ten times. The rearrangement joins TRBV27 to TRBJ2-2; possibly TRBD1 for D (6 bases). The CDR3 contains 14 residues. V was cut by 3 bases and J by 6 bases, with 11 bases left in between. CDR1 and CDR2 (germline): MNHEY, SMNVEV (reference sequence). CDR3 bases: TGTGCCAGCAGTTTCTCAGGGGTAGCCGGGGAGCTGTTTTTT. Protein product: CASSFSGVAGELFF.

This clonotype was observed at least ten times. This chain links TRBV20-1 with TRBJ2-7; no reliable D call. The CDR3 sequence is 14 residues long. The V end lost 5 bases, the J end lost 2 bases, and 16 bases lay between the germline ends. Germline loops: CDR1 DFQATT, CDR2 SNEGSKA (reference sequence). Written as DNA, the CDR3 is TGCAGTGCTCGAGTGCCAGGCAGGACCTACGAGCAGTACTTC. Residues: CSARVPGRTYEQYF.

This clonotype appeared many times. The chain is built from TRBV27 and TRBJ2-7; 11 positions agree with TRBD2. CDR1 and CDR2 (germline): MNHEY, SMNVEV (reference sequence). The CDR3 sequence is 16 residues long. V lost 5 bases to trimming and J lost 2 bases; unmatched junction nucleotides: 8. CDR3 coding DNA: TGTGCCAGCAGTGCCTTAGCGGGAGGGACTGCCTACGAGCAGTACTTC. Protein product: CASSALAGGTAYEQYF.

This clonotype appeared many times. J is TRBJ2-7 and V is TRBV4-2; 7 nucleotides line up with TRBD2. This CDR3 comprises 16 residues. Germline V gene data show CDR1 as LGHNA and CDR2 as YNFKEQ. The trim removed 3 bases at V and 0 bases at J, leaving 8 bases unmatched. The CDR3 loop is CASSQVSGSSSYEQYF. CDR3 DNA: TGTGCCAGCAGCCAGGTTAGCGGGTCTAGCTCCTACGAGCAGTACTTC.

The chain joins TRBV20-1 to TRBJ2-3; 8 bases agree with TRBD2. This CDR3 is built from 13 residues. Germline V gene lookup returns CDR1 DFQATT and CDR2 SNEGSKA (reference sequence). J was trimmed by 4 bases and V by 6 bases; bases with no gene match: 6. The CDR3 loop reads CSAPGGGPDTQYF. CDR3 DNA sequence: TGCAGTGCACCGGGGGGGGGCCCAGATACGCAGTATTTT.

In this sample, this clonotype turned up many times. The chain combines TRBV12-3 or TRBV12-4 with TRBJ2-2; D unresolved. CDR3 size: 12 residues. V gave up 3 bases and J gave up 9 bases, with 8 bases separating them. CDR3 amino acids: CASSFLHRELFF. The CDR3, as DNA: TGTGCCAGCAGTTTCCTCCACCGGGAGCTGTTTTTT.

Comments on this clonotype: A read error likely explains this, since a far larger clone differs by one base. The chain links TRBV7-2 to TRBJ2-3, with D unclear. The CDR3 has 12 residues. CDR1 and CDR2 from the germline V gene are SGHTA and FQGNSA. CDR3 in amino acids: CASSLVTDTLYF. Written as DNA, the CDR3 is TGTGCCAGCAGCTTAGTCACAGATACGCTGTATTTT.

This clonotype was detected a few times. The chain uses TRBV16 and TRBJ2-1; D call uncertain. The CDR3 is made up of 14 amino acids. Between the trimmed V and J ends, which lost 3 bases and 5 bases, there was a span of 11 bases. Germline lookup yields CDR1 KGHSY and CDR2 FQNENV. The CDR3 region has the DNA TGTGCCAGCAGCCACTTAGCTGGGAACAATGAGCAGTTCTTC. Encoded protein: CASSHLAGNNEQFF.

This clonotype was picked up many times. The chain recombines TRBV6-5 with TRBJ2-5; TRBD1 might be the D (6 bases). Germline CDR1 MNHEY, CDR2 SVGAGI. V lost 8 bases, J lost 1 base, and 17 bases lay in between. The length of the CDR3 is 15 residues. The CDR3 is CASGPQGKGQETQYF. The DNA of the CDR3 is TGTGCCAGCGGTCCCCAGGGGAAGGGCCAAGAGACCCAGTACTTC.

This rearrangement joins TRBV28 to TRBJ1-2; TRBD1 agrees at 9 bases. The J segment lost 7 bases and the V segment lost 2 bases, leaving 5 bases of the junction unmatched. This CDR3 region has 14 residues. Germline CDR1 is MDHEN and CDR2 is SYDVKM. The CDR3 coding sequence is TGTGCCAGCAGTTTAGGTACAGGGGGCGTTGGCTACACCTTC. Translation gives CASSLGTGGVGYTF.